This TCR beta chain is from a study of T-cell memory formation after mild COVID-19. The CDR3 covers 14 residues. V lost 3 bases and J lost 4; bases outside the gene matches: 2. Germline V gives CDR1 SGHRS, CDR2 YFSETQ. In TCRdb, the 5' RACE reads were re-called with MiXCR into one record per CDR3 protein. The data show 110,000 to 150,000 distinct CDR3 sequences, less than 25% seen once. This chain connects TRBV5-1 to TRBJ1-1, with 11 bases fitting TRBD1. Sequencing was performed on PBMCs or a T cell subset sorted from them (not recorded which). The receptor's source is an adult woman who had mild COVID-19 (a few samples of this study predate the infection). Cell type and time point are not known. The CDR3 reads CASSSGQGVTEAFF. The CDR3 bases are TGCGCCAGCAGCTCGGGACAGGGGGTCACTGAAGCTTTCTTT.